The clone carrying this TCR beta chain has a single count. The CDR3 consists of 15 residues. V was trimmed by 5 bases and J by 4 bases, leaving 12 bases between them. TCRdb reprocessed the 5' RACE reads with MiXCR, giving one entry per CDR3 protein. Of about 360,000 distinct CDR3 sequences listed, approximately 15% were seen once; the top ten hold 22%. The data are from a study of T-cell memory formation after mild COVID-19. The clonotype comes from a man aged 18-30 years who had mild COVID-19 (a few samples of this study predate the infection). Cell type and time point are not known. Sequenced material: PBMCs or a T cell subset sorted from them (not recorded which). V and J are TRBV12-3 or TRBV12-4 and TRBJ1-6; possibly TRBD1 for D (5 bases). Here the CDR3 reads CASSGRGRYNSPLHF. The CDR3 bases are TGTGCCAGCAGTGGGAGGGGTCGGTATAATTCACCCCTCCACTTT.